The clone carrying this T cell receptor beta chain has only a few counts. Its antigen is undetermined. This entry is derived from a study of T cells after yellow fever vaccination. The CDR3 runs 13 residues. The V and J ends lost 3 bases and 4 bases respectively, with 13 bases between them. Germline CDR1 and CDR2: DFQATT and SNEGSKA (reference sequence). Broader study findings: Subsequent to the booster, the majority of primary-vaccination clones reappeared (less than 97% CD4, approximately 90% CD8).

Each CDR3 protein gets one entry after TCRdb re-called the 5' RACE reads with MiXCR. Of around 350,000 distinct CDR3 sequences listed, around 10% are singletons. The specimen comprised PBMCs, sampled on the day of the first yellow fever vaccination. The receptor comes from a man aged 18 to 35 who received the YFV17D yellow fever vaccine. The chain links TRBV20-1 to TRBJ2-7, with TRBD2 as a possible D gene (5 bases). In nucleotides, the CDR3 is TGCAGTGCTAGTTACGGGGAGTGGTACGAGCAGTACTTC. It encodes CSASYGEWYEQYF.